This T cell receptor beta chain originates from a study of T-cell memory formation after mild COVID-19 (dated by TCRdb to 2020 to 2023). Regarding the study in general: TCR sequence clusters from the two donors were found to be largely donor specific. The cohort comprised two young, previously healthy adult volunteers, one female and one male. In two donors, T-cell clones that expanded and contracted after mild COVID-19 were followed by sequencing TCRalpha and TCRbeta repertoires longitudinally.

PBMCs were isolated by Ficoll-Paque density gradient centrifugation. A remark on this clonotype: Its specific antigen is unknown. Base qualities are missing; no much larger clone stands one base away.

CDR1 is given as SGHRS and CDR2 as YFSETQ, both from the germline V gene. V is reduced by 1 base and J by 1 base, leaving a spacing of 14 bases between them. The CDR3 has 16 amino acids, counting the end cysteine and phenylalanine. Just CDR3 DNA is preserved here, 48 bases in frame from base 1. Sequencer: Illumina NovaSeq 6000. TCRalpha and TCRbeta cDNA libraries were constructed by 5'RACE with constant-segment primers, with sample barcodes and unique molecular identifiers being introduced. Trizol reagent was used to extract RNA from every sample. The libraries were amplified in two PCR steps, and the second step added a second sample barcode and Illumina TruSeq adapters. Libraries were sequenced on an Illumina NovaSeq with 2 x 150 bp paired-end reads. The authors processed their data as follows. Reads were demultiplexed and collapsed into UMI-guided consensus sequences with migec v1.2.7. Using mixcr v2.1.11, UMI consensuses were aligned to TRA and TRB V and J templates and then assembled into clonotypes. Expanded or contracted clonotypes were those called significant by both edgeR and NoisET, with noise models trained on biological replicates. For edgeR calls, a false discovery rate-adjusted p below 0.01 and a log2 fold-change threshold of 1 were applied. PCA with hierarchical clustering of max-normalized trajectories of the 1000 most abundant clonotypes was used as exploratory dynamics analysis. The CD4 or CD8 phenotype of responding clones was assigned using the separately sequenced CD4+ and CD8+ repertoires. The public sequencing data were trimmed at Q25 with fastp and processed into clonotypes with MiXCR by TCRdb, which kept only in-frame beta chains. A single entry per CDR3 protein holds the most common genes and DNA from its merged rows. The V and J calls and clone size are TCRdb's, not the authors'. This sample gives some 120,000 distinct CDR3 sequences in total; about 6% of them show up just once. Approximately 2.3% of the sample lies in the top ten.

The paper as a whole reports these results and caveats: Balanced CD4/CD8 phenotypes were observed for clones contracting from day 15 to 85, whereas a bias towards CD4+ was observed for a second wave of clones expanding from day 15 to 37. The study included only a couple of mild cases, and larger cohorts that include severe cases with pre-infection samples were judged to be necessary. Whether the second-wave clones peaking on day 37 were SARS-CoV-2 specific was not confirmed. Some responding clones were detected in pre-infection memory, suggesting pre-existing cross-reactive memory T cells joined the SARS-CoV-2 response. Contracting CD4+ clones appeared mostly in the CM and EM memory subsets, whereas CD8+ clones were enriched in EMRA.

The chain couples TRBV5-1 to TRBJ2-5; the D gene lacks a confident call. This sequence was found in an adult woman who had mild COVID-19 (a few samples of this study predate the infection). The sample titles of this study are shuffled in the database, so cell type and time point are left out; the donor was told from shared clones. The sequencing input was PBMCs or a T cell subset sorted from them (not recorded which). CDR3 protein: CASSLMSNHRQETQYF. The nucleotide sequence is given as TGCGCCAGCAGCTTGATGAGTAATCACCGCCAAGAGACCCAGTACTTC.